This T cell receptor (beta chain) was sequenced for a study of cytomegalovirus exposure and HLA in healthy donors. PCR employed 60 Vbeta and 13 Jbeta primers. Sequenced by immunoSEQ multiplex PCR; TCRdb stores in-frame clones only, minus some. This sample carries 100,000 to 150,000 clones, roughly four fifths of them seen once, and the ten largest clones take over 0.95%. About this clone: Its antigen is undetermined.

Study-wide results and caveats: A prior analysis recorded that most TCR beta V segments were productive about 87% or about 30% of the time. For cytomegalovirus status, the classifier reportedly gave diagnoses with high specificity and sensitivity. There were some public TCRs occurring in many donors, but most TCR sequences were rare.

Sequencing was carried out using PBMCs. The source of this sequence is a girl aged 2 to 10 in good health and CMV-seronegative.

This CDR3 reads CASSWSGTGGQETQYF. The CDR3 coding sequence is TGTGCCAGCAGCTGGTCCGGGACAGGGGGCCAAGAGACCCAGTACTTC. This chain joins TRBV5-4 and TRBJ2-5, with 11 bases identical to TRBD1. The CDR3 contains 16 residues. Germline V CDR1 and CDR2: SGHNT, YYREEE (reference sequence). J lost 1 base, V lost 3 bases, and 5 bases had no gene match.